This T cell receptor (beta chain) was sequenced during a study of T cells in Graves' hyperthyroidism and ophthalmopathy. Authors of the study amplified TCR beta CDR3 regions from RNA transcripts. The HTBI set primed first-round TCR CDR3 RT-PCR. TCRdb redid the calling of the multiplex PCR reads with MiXCR, one entry per CDR3 protein. The repertoire holds some 500,000 distinct CDR3 sequences, with approximately 15% as singletons. V dropped 5 bases and J dropped 7; count of bases not matched to a gene: 8. The CDR3 has 14 amino acids. Germline-derived CDR1 and CDR2 are SGHTA and FQGTGA. This clonotype has ten or more counts.

The specimen sequenced was blood. This receptor was taken from a woman aged 18-30 years with Graves' hyperthyroidism. The chain uses TRBV7-3 and TRBJ2-1; TRBD2 matches at 7 bases. The CDR3 DNA sequence: TGTGCCAGCAGCCGTCTCCATAGCGGGAATGAGCAGTTCTTC. Protein sequence: CASSRLHSGNEQFF.